A selection of T cell receptor beta chains follows, all from one sample in a study of shared clonotypes between healthy human individuals. TCRdb's copy holds only in-frame clones and misses some; the assay was immunoSEQ multiplex PCR. The table lists 2 million to 2.5 million clones, around 95% of them singletons. Sequenced sample: naive CD4+ T cells sorted from blood. These receptors all come from a man younger than 35 in good health. CDR3s include the opening cysteine and the closing phenylalanine or tryptophan. The D gene is left open where the match is weak. The listing skips clone size in some rows; elsewhere it reads once, few, many or a size class.

>TRBJ1-5|-|-|TRBV19
CASSMGAGSIQPQHF
TGTGCCAGTAGTATGGGAGCGGGTTCTATTCAGCCCCAGCATTTT
>TRBJ2-6|-|-|TRBV4-3
CASSRSGVSGANVLTF
TGCGCCAGCAGCCGCTCGGGGGTCTCTGGGGCCAACGTCCTGACTTTC
>TRBJ1-2|-|-|TRBV6-1
CASLPPNDYGYTF
TGTGCCAGCCTACCCCCAAACGACTATGGCTACACCTTC
>TRBJ2-7|once|-|TRBV25-1
CASSVETGFYYEQYF
TGTGCCAGCAGTGTAGAGACAGGATTCTACTACGAGCAGTACTTC
>TRBJ1-2|-|-|TRBV7-2
CASSPTAPYGYTF
TGTGCCAGCAGCCCGACAGCGCCCTATGGCTACACCTTC
>TRBJ2-7|-|-|TRBV7-9
CASSRQSYEQYF
TGTGCCAGCAGCCGACAGTCCTACGAGCAGTACTTC
>TRBJ1-5|-|-|TRBV28
CASSLPDSYNQPQHF
TGTGCCAGCAGTTTACCGGACAGCTACAATCAGCCCCAGCATTTT
>TRBJ2-2|-|TRBD1|TRBV7-8
CASSQRARGILFAGELFF
TGTGCCAGCAGCCAAAGGGCCAGGGGGATCCTCTTCGCCGGGGAGCTGTTTTTT
>TRBJ2-2|-|TRBD2|TRBV5-1
CASSLPGGNTGELFF
TGCGCCAGCAGCCTCCCGGGGGGGAACACCGGGGAGCTGTTTTTT
>TRBJ2-4|-|TRBD2|TRBV7-9
CASSLVGTTSGKNIQYF
TGTGCCAGCAGCTTAGTAGGTACGACTAGCGGTAAAAACATTCAGTACTTC
>TRBJ2-3|once|-|TRBV5-1
CASSLGGGITDTQYF
TGCGCCAGCAGCTTGGGCGGGGGCATCACAGATACGCAGTATTTT
>TRBJ2-1|-|TRBD1|TRBV12-5
CASGPGQLRDEQFF
TGTGCTAGTGGCCCGGGACAGTTAAGAGATGAGCAGTTCTTC
>TRBJ1-1|-|-|TRBV6-1
CASSDIGHGGDTEAFF
TGTGCCAGCAGTGACATAGGGCACGGTGGGGACACTGAAGCTTTCTTT
>TRBJ2-3|-|TRBD2|TRBV7-2
CASSALAGLNTDTQYF
TGTGCCAGCAGCGCCCTAGCGGGACTCAACACAGATACGCAGTATTTT
>TRBJ2-7|-|TRBD2|TRBV10-3
CAISTSGGAEEQYF
TGTGCCATCAGTACTAGCGGGGGGGCCGAGGAGCAGTACTTC
>TRBJ1-1|-|-|TRBV19
CASSIEEGLNTEAFF
TGTGCCAGTAGTATAGAGGAGGGCTTGAACACTGAAGCTTTCTTT
>TRBJ2-7|-|TRBD1|TRBV4-3
CASSQDGTGVSEQYF
TGCGCCAGCAGCCAAGATGGGACAGGGGTTAGCGAGCAGTACTTC
>TRBJ1-2|-|TRBD1|TRBV2
CASRRTGDYGYTF
TGTGCCAGCAGAAGAACAGGGGATTATGGCTACACCTTC
>TRBJ2-7|-|-|TRBV11-3
CASSKGSNEQYF
TGTGCCAGCAGTAAGGGTTCCAACGAGCAGTACTTC
>TRBJ1-2|-|-|TRBV5-6
CASSLERASYGYTF
TGTGCCAGCAGCTTGGAACGGGCCAGCTATGGCTACACCTTC
>TRBJ2-7|-|TRBD2|TRBV7-6
CASSSSGLAYEQYF
TGTGCCAGCAGCTCTAGCGGGTTAGCCTACGAGCAGTACTTC
>TRBJ2-7|-|-|TRBV28
CASNRRKAYEQYF
TGTGCCAGCAATAGGCGAAAAGCCTACGAGCAGTACTTC
>TRBJ2-3|-|-|TRBV11-2
CASSLYGLFTDTQYF
TGTGCCAGCAGCTTATATGGACTTTTCACAGATACGCAGTATTTT
>TRBJ2-5|-|TRBD1|TRBV6-5
CASSTGQGVVETQYF
TGTGCCAGCAGTACAGGACAGGGAGTAGTTGAGACCCAGTACTTC
>TRBJ2-5|once|TRBD2|TRBV11-2
CASSLFGGVETQYF
TGTGCCAGCAGCTTATTCGGGGGGGTAGAGACCCAGTACTTC
>TRBJ2-5|-|-|TRBV9
CASSVGWKPQETQYF
TGTGCCAGCAGCGTAGGGTGGAAGCCCCAAGAGACCCAGTACTTC
>TRBJ1-5|-|-|TRBV18
CASSSDSGINQPQHF
TGTGCCAGCTCGTCCGACAGTGGAATTAATCAGCCCCAGCATTTT
>TRBJ1-1|-|-|TRBV10-3
CAISERGTGSTEAFF
TGTGCCATCAGTGAGAGAGGGACCGGATCGACTGAAGCTTTCTTT
>TRBJ1-2|-|-|TRBV6-1
CASSFRDYGYTF
TGTGCCAGCAGTTTTAGGGATTATGGCTACACCTTC
>TRBJ1-2|-|TRBD1|TRBV28
CASSLFGTVGANYGYTF
TGTGCCAGCAGTTTATTCGGGACAGTTGGAGCTAACTATGGCTACACCTTC
>TRBJ2-3|-|-|TRBV11-2
CASSPEGPGDGTQYF
TGTGCCAGCAGCCCCGAGGGTCCAGGGGACGGTACGCAGTATTTT
>TRBJ2-2|-|-|TRBV5-1
CASSPRSWGGDTGELFF
TGCGCCAGCAGCCCAAGGAGTTGGGGCGGGGACACCGGGGAGCTGTTTTTT
>TRBJ2-1|once|-|TRBV5-1
CASSDGTSYNEQFF
TGCGCCAGCAGTGACGGAACTTCCTACAATGAGCAGTTCTTC
>TRBJ2-6|-|-|TRBV7-9
CAGEGANVLTF
TGTGCCGGGGAGGGGGCCAACGTCCTGACTTTC
>TRBJ1-2|-|-|TRBV6-1
CASSEYWDYGYTF
TGTGCCAGCAGTGAATACTGGGACTATGGCTACACCTTC
>TRBJ2-2|-|TRBD1|TRBV7-2
CASSSRGSVTGELFF
TGTGCCAGCAGCTCCAGGGGGTCAGTAACCGGGGAGCTGTTTTTT
>TRBJ1-2|-|-|TRBV6-5
CASSYSGGNYGYTF
TGTGCCAGCAGTTACTCAGGGGGGAACTATGGCTACACCTTC
>TRBJ2-1|-|TRBD2|TRBV5-4
CASSLGEGRGRNEQFF
TGTGCCAGCAGCTTGGGGGAGGGCCGCGGACGCAATGAGCAGTTCTTC
>TRBJ2-3|-|-|TRBV6-4
CASSRALMDTQYF
TGTGCCAGCAGCAGGGCGTTGATGGATACGCAGTATTTT
>TRBJ2-7|-|-|TRBV6-5
CASSRSLTYEQYF
TGTGCCAGCAGTAGGTCCTTAACCTACGAGCAGTACTTC
>TRBJ1-1|-|-|TRBV10-3
CATAAVPNTEAFF
TGTGCCACTGCCGCGGTCCCAAACACTGAAGCTTTCTTT
>TRBJ2-7|-|TRBD1|TRBV15
CATSREQGANEQYF
TGTGCCACCAGCAGAGAACAGGGGGCAAACGAGCAGTACTTC
>TRBJ2-7|-|-|TRBV5-6
CASSLARRVGYEQYF
TGTGCCAGCAGCTTGGCACGGCGGGTTGGCTACGAGCAGTACTTC
>TRBJ1-3|-|-|TRBV5-1
CASSLEGNTIYF
TGCGCCAGCAGCTTGGAGGGGAACACCATATATTTT
>TRBJ2-7|-|-|TRBV5-4
CASSLEGNSYEQYF
TGTGCCAGCAGCTTGGAAGGCAACTCCTACGAGCAGTACTTC
>TRBJ2-7|-|TRBD1|TRBV9
CASSGDRAEEQYF
TGTGCCAGCAGTGGGGACAGGGCGGAAGAGCAGTACTTC
>TRBJ1-2|-|TRBD1|TRBV19
CASSTRDRGRFVYGYTF
TGTGCCAGTAGCACCCGGGACAGGGGGCGTTTTGTCTATGGCTACACCTTC
>TRBJ2-4|-|-|TRBV7-9
CASSAGAPGNIQYF
TGTGCCAGCAGCGCAGGAGCCCCTGGAAACATTCAGTACTTC
>TRBJ1-2|few|-|TRBV19
CASNEGRTYGYTF
TGTGCCAGTAACGAGGGCAGGACCTATGGCTACACCTTC
>TRBJ2-1|-|TRBD1|TRBV2
CASKEQGNEQFF
TGTGCCAGCAAGGAACAGGGGAATGAGCAGTTCTTC
>TRBJ2-1|-|TRBD2|TRBV5-4
CASSQTGGQNEQFF
TGTGCCAGCAGCCAGACGGGGGGGCAGAATGAGCAGTTCTTC
>TRBJ2-7|once|-|TRBV9
CASRARDSGTYEQYF
TGTGCCAGCAGAGCACGGGACTCCGGTACCTACGAGCAGTACTTC
>TRBJ2-5|-|-|TRBV5-1
CASSLATRETQYF
TGCGCCAGCAGCTTGGCCACCAGGGAGACCCAGTACTTC
>TRBJ1-6|-|-|TRBV6-6
CASSYSILGQKEPLHF
TGTGCCAGCAGTTACTCGATTCTCGGACAGAAGGAACCCCTCCACTTT